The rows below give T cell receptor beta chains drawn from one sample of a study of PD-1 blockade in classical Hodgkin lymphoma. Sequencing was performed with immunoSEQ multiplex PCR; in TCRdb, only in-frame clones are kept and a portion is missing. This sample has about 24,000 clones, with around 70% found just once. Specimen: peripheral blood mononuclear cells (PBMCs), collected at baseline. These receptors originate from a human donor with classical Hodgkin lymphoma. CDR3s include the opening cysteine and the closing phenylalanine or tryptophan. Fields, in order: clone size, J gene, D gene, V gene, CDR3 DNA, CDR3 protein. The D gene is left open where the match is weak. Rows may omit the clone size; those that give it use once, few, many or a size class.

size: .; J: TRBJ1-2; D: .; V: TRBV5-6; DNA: TGTGCCAGCAGCTTGTCTGGGGCGTACTATGGCTACACCTTC; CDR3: CASSLSGAYYGYTF
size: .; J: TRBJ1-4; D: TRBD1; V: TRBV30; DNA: TGTGCCTGGACCCAGGGACAGGGAGCTTACGAAAAACTGTTTTTT; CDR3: CAWTQGQGAYEKLFF
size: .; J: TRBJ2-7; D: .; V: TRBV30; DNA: TGTGCCTGGAGTGCGGAGCTAGGTGACGAGCAGTACTTC; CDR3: CAWSAELGDEQYF
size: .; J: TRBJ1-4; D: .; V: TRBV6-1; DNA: TGTGCCAGCAGTGAACTCGGAGGGGAGTACGGAAAACTGTTTTTT; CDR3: CASSELGGEYGKLFF
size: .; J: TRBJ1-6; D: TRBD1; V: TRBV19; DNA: TGTGCCAGTAGTATATCGACAGGGGGATCACCCCTCCACTTT; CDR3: CASSISTGGSPLHF
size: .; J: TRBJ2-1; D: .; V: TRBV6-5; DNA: TGTGCCAGCCAAGTGCAGGGGGGCCTATACAATGAGCAGTTCTTC; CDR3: CASQVQGGLYNEQFF
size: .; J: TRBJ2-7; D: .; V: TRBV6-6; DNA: TGTGCCAGCACTAACTCCTACGAGCAGTACTTC; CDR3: CASTNSYEQYF
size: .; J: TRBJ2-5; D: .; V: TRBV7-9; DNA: TGTGCCAGCAGCTTAAACTCTCTCAGGGGAAAAAAGACCCAGTACTTC; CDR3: CASSLNSLRGKKTQYF
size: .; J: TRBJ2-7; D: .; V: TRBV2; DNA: TGTGCCAGCAGTGGCAGGACAGACTACGAGCAGTACTTC; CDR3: CASSGRTDYEQYF
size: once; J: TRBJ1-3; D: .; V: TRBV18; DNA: TGTGCCAGCTCACCATTTAACGCAGGATCTGGAAACACCATATATTTT; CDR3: CASSPFNAGSGNTIYF
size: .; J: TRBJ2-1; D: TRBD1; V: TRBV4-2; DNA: TGTGCCAGCAGCCTCACACTCGACAGGGTCTACAATGAGCAGTTCTTC; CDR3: CASSLTLDRVYNEQFF
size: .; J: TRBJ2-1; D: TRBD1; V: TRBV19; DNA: TGTGCCAGTAGACAGGGGGGAAGCTCCTACAATGAGCAGTTCTTC; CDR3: CASRQGGSSYNEQFF
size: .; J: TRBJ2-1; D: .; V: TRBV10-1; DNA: TGCGCCAGCAGTGAGGCCAGGACCTACAATGAGCAGTTCTTC; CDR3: CASSEARTYNEQFF
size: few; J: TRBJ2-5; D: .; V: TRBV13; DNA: TGTGCCAGCAGCTTAAGGGGGTACCAAGAGACCCAGTACTTC; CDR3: CASSLRGYQETQYF
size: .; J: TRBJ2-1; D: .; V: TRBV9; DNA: TGTGCCAGCAGCGGGGGGTTGCTGGATGAGCAGTTCTTC; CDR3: CASSGGLLDEQFF
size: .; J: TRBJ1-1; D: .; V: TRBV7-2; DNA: TGTGCCAGCAGCTTACTTAGGGGGTGGGCTGAAGCTTTCTTT; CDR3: CASSLLRGWAEAFF
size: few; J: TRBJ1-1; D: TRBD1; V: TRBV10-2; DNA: TGCGCCAGCACTTTGGGACAGGGTGACACTGAAGCTTTCTTT; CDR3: CASTLGQGDTEAFF
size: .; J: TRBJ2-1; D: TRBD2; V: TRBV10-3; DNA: TGTGCCATCAGTGCTAGGACTATCGGGGGGACCAACGATGAGCAGTTCTTC; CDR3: CAISARTIGGTNDEQFF
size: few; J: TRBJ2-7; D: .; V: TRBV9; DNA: TGTGCCAGCAGCCCCACCTCGGGGGGACAATCGTACGAGCAGTACTTC; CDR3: CASSPTSGGQSYEQYF
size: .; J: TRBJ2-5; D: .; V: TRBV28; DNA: TGTGCCAGCAGTTTATTGGCACCCCAAGAGACCCAGTACTTC; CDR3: CASSLLAPQETQYF
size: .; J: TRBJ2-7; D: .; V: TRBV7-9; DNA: TGTGCCAGCAGCTCCGCCTATAAATACGAGCAGTACTTC; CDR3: CASSSAYKYEQYF
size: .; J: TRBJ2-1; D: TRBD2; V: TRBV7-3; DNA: TGTGCCAGCAGCTCGCCGACTAGCGGGGGGAGCTCCTACAATGAGCAGTTCTTC; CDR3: CASSSPTSGGSSYNEQFF
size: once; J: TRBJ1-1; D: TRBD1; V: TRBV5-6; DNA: TGTGCCAGCAGCTCACAGGGGGCAAGGGGGACTGAAGCTTTCTTT; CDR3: CASSSQGARGTEAFF
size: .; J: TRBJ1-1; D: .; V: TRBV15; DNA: TGTGCCACCACGCCTCAATCGAACACTGAAGCTTTCTTT; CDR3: CATTPQSNTEAFF
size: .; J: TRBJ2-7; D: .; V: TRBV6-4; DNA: TGTGCCAGCAGTCCGCCGGGACTTCATATGGAGCAGTACTTC; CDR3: CASSPPGLHMEQYF
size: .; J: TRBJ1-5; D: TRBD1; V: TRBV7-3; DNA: TGTGCCAGCAGCGAAACCCGGACAGGGGCTTTGTATAGCAATCAGCCCCAGCATTTT; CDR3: CASSETRTGALYSNQPQHF
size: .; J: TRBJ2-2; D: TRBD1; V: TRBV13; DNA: TGTGCCAGCAGCTTAAGGGACAGGGGACCAACCGGGGAGCTGTTTTTT; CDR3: CASSLRDRGPTGELFF
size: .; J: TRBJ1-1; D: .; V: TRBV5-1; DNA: TGCGCCAGCAGCTCCTCGCCGGGGCTGGGGGTAAACACTGAAGCTTTCTTT; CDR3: CASSSSPGLGVNTEAFF
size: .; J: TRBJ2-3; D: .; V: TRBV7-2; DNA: TGTGCCAGCAGCTTCCTTAGAGATACGCAGTATTTT; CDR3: CASSFLRDTQYF
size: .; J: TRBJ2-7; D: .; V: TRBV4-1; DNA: TGCGCCAGCAGCCAAGATATGGTCGAGCAGTACTTC; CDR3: CASSQDMVEQYF
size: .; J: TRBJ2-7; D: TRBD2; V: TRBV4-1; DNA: TGCGCCAGCAGCCAAGATCGGACTAGCGGGAGGGTCTACGAGCAGTACTTC; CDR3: CASSQDRTSGRVYEQYF
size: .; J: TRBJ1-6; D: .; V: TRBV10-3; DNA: TGTGCCACCGCGGATGGGGCAGGGAATTCACCCCTCCACTTT; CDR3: CATADGAGNSPLHF
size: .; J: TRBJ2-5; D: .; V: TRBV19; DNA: TGTGCCAGTAGTATAGGAAGAATTCAGGTCGAAGAGACCCAGTACTTC; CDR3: CASSIGRIQVEETQYF
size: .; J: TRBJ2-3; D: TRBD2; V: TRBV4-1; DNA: TGCGCCAGCAGCCAAGGGCCGGGACTAGCGATCGTTACGCAGTATTTT; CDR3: CASSQGPGLAIVTQYF
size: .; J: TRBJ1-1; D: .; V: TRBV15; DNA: TGTGCCACCAGCAGAGACGGGAGAACTGAAGCTTTCTTT; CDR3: CATSRDGRTEAFF
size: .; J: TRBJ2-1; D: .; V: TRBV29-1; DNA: TGCAGCGTTGACGTTTCCCTTAAGCATTCGGTCAATGAGCAGTTCTTC; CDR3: CSVDVSLKHSVNEQFF
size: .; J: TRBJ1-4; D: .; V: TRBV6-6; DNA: TGTGCCAGCAGTTTGGGCCTGGGGGATGAAAAACTGTTTTTT; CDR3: CASSLGLGDEKLFF
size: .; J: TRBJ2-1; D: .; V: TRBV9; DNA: TGTGCCAGCGAGGAAGGCTCCTACAATGAGCAGTTCTTC; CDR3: CASEEGSYNEQFF
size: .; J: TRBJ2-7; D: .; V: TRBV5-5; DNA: TGTGCCAGCAGCTTGGGCATAGGATACGAGCAGTACTTC; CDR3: CASSLGIGYEQYF
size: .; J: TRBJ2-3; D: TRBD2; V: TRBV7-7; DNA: TGTGCTAGCAGCTTGAGGACTAGCGGGGGGGGCCATCTACCTGAAGATACGCAGTATTTT; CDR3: CASSLRTSGGGHLPEDTQYF
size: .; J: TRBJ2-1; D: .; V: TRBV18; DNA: TGTGCCAGCTCAGTCGCCGGTTTATCGACCTACAATGAGCAGTTCTTC; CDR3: CASSVAGLSTYNEQFF
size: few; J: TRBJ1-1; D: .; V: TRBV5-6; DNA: TGTGCCAGCAGCTTGAACGGGGGGGCTTTCTTT; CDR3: CASSLNGGAFF
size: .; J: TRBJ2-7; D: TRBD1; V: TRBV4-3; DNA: TGCGCCAGCAGCCCCAGCCGACAGGGGAAATCCTACGAGCAGTACTTC; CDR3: CASSPSRQGKSYEQYF
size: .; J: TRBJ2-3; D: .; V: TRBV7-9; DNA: TGTGCCAGCGGCTCTAACACAGATACGCAGTATTTT; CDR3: CASGSNTDTQYF
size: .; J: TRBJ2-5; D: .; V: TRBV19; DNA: TGTGCCAGTAGTATCGCTGGGGAGACCCAGTACTTC; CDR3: CASSIAGETQYF
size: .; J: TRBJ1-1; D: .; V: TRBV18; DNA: TGTGCCAGCTCTTCCATCGGTGGGGATCAAACTGAAGCTTTCTTT; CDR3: CASSSIGGDQTEAFF
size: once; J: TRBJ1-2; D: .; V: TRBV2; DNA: TGTGCCAGCAGAGCCGGGGGGGAGTGGTATGGCTACACCTTC; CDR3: CASRAGGEWYGYTF
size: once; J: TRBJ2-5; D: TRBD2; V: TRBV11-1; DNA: TGTGCCAGCAGCGACCCTCGGGGGGGGCAAGAGACCCAGTACTTC; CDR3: CASSDPRGGQETQYF
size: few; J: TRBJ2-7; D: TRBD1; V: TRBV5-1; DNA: TGCGCCAGCAGCTTAGGGACAGACTACGAGCAGTACTTC; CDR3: CASSLGTDYEQYF
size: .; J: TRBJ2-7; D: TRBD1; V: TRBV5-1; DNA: TGCGCCAGCAGTTGGACAGGGGGCAACGAGCAGTACTTC; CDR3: CASSWTGGNEQYF
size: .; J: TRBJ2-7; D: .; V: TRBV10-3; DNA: TGTGCCATCCAACAGCCGACCGCCTACGAGCAGTACTTC; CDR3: CAIQQPTAYEQYF
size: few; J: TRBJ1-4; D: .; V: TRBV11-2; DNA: TGTGCCAGCAGCTTAGTTTTAGGGGCCTTTAATGAAAAACTGTTTTTT; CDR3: CASSLVLGAFNEKLFF
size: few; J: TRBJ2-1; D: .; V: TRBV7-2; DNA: TGTGCCAGCAGCTCGACCCAGGGGTGGTCTCAATATGAGCAGTTCTTC; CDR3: CASSSTQGWSQYEQFF
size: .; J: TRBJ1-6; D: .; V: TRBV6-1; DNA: TGTGCCAGCAGTGTTGAGGGGGCCTATAATTCACCCCTCCACTTT; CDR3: CASSVEGAYNSPLHF
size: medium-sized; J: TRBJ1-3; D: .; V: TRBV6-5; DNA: TGTGCCAGCCTTGACAGCTTCTCTGGAAACACCATATATTTT; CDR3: CASLDSFSGNTIYF
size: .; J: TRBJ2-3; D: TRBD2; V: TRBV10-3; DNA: TGTGCCATCAGTGAGACGGGACTAGCGGGGGGGCTTACAGATACGCAGTATTTT; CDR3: CAISETGLAGGLTDTQYF
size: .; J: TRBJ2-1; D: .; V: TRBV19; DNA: TGTGCCAGTAGTATAGGGGGGTACGGGAGTGAGCAGTTCTTC; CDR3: CASSIGGYGSEQFF
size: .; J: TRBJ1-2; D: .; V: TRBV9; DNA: TGTGCCAGCAGCGTAGAGCGCGTGAGGGGTGTGGGCTACACCTTC; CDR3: CASSVERVRGVGYTF
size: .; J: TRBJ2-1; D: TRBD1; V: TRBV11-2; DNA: TGTGCCAGCAACCCGACAGGGGGCTCCTACAATGAGCAGTTCTTC; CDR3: CASNPTGGSYNEQFF